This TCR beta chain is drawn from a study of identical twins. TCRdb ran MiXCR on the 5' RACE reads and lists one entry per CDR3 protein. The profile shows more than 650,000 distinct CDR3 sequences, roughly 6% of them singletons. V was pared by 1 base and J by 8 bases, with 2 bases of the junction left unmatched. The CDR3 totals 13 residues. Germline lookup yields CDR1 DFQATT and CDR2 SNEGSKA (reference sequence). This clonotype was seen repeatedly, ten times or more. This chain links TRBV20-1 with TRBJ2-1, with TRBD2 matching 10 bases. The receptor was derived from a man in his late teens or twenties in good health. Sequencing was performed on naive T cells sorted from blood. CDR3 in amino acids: CSARGLAGHEQFF. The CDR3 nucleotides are TGCAGTGCTAGAGGACTAGCGGGTCATGAGCAGTTCTTC.